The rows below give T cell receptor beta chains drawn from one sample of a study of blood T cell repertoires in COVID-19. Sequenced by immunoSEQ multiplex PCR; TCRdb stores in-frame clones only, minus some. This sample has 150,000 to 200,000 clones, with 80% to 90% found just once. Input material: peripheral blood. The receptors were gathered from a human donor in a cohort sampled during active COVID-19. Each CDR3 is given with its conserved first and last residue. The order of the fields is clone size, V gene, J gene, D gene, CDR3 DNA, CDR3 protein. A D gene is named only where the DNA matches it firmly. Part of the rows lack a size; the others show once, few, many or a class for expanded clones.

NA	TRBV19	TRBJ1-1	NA	TGTGCCAGTAGCCAACCCGGGATGAACACTGAAGCTTTCTTT	CASSQPGMNTEAFF
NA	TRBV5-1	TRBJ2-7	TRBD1	TGCGCCAGCAGCTCTGACAGGGGGATTACCGACGAGCAGTACTTC	CASSSDRGITDEQYF
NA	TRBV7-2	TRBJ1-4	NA	TGTGCCAGCAGCTTATCCCTCAGAAATACGAAACTGTTTTTT	CASSLSLRNTKLFF
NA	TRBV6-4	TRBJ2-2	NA	TGTGCCAGCAGTGCCGGGGTGACGGGCGGGGAGCTGTTTTTT	CASSAGVTGGELFF
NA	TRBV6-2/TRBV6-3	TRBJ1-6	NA	TGTGCCAGCAGCGAAGAAGTGAGCTCCTATAATTCACCCCTCCACTTT	CASSEEVSSYNSPLHF
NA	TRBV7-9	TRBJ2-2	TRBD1	TGTGCCAGCAGCCCAGACAGGGTCATATACGGGGAGCTGTTTTTT	CASSPDRVIYGELFF
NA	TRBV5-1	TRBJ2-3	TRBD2	TGCGCCAGCAGCTTGGAACGGGGGGGCACAGATACGCAGTATTTT	CASSLERGGTDTQYF
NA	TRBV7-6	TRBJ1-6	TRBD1	TGTGCCAGCAGCCCTCGACAGGGCGGTTCACCCCTCCACTTT	CASSPRQGGSPLHF
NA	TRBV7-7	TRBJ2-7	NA	TGTGCTAGCAGCCCCTCCCCGGGACAAGAAAAGTACGAGCAGTACTTC	CASSPSPGQEKYEQYF
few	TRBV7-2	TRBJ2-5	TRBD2	TGTGCCAGCAGCTTAGTTGGGACTAGCGGGGGCGGGGGGGCCCAGTACTTC	CASSLVGTSGGGGAQYF
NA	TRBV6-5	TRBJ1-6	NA	TGTGCCAGCAGCGCGGGCCAATGGAATTCACCCCTCCACTTT	CASSAGQWNSPLHF
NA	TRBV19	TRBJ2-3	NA	TGTGCCAGTAGTGCCTTGACAGATTATAGCACAGATACGCAGTATTTT	CASSALTDYSTDTQYF
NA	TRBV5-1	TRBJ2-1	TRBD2	TGCGCCAGCAGCTTGGCGGGGGGGCAGAATGAGCAGTTCTTC	CASSLAGGQNEQFF
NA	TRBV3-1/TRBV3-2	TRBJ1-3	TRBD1	TGTGCCAGCAGCCCCCGGGGATCCGGGACAGGGGTATCTGGAAACACCATATATTTT	CASSPRGSGTGVSGNTIYF
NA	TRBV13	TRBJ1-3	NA	TGTGCCAGCAGCTCCGGACTAGAAGGCGGAAACACCATATATTTT	CASSSGLEGGNTIYF
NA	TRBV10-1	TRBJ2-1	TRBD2	TGCGCCAGCAGTGAGGAGACTAGCGGGAGAAACAATGAGCAGTTCTTC	CASSEETSGRNNEQFF
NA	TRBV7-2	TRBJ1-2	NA	TGTGCCAGCAGCTTAGATACATCCTATGGCTACACCTTC	CASSLDTSYGYTF
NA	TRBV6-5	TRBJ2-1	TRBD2	TGTGCCAGCAGCCGGGAGGGCGGGAGGGCCAATGAGCAGTTCTTC	CASSREGGRANEQFF
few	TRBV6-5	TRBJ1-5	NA	TGTGCCAGCAGTACAGGGAGCAATCAGCCCCAGCATTTT	CASSTGSNQPQHF
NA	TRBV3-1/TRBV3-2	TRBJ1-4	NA	TGTGCCAGCAGCCAAGCCGTAGAAAAACTGTTTTTT	CASSQAVEKLFF
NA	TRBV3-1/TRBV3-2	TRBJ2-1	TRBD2	TGTGCCAGCAGCCAAGATAATAGGAGACTAGCGGGAAACAATGAGCAGTTCTTC	CASSQDNRRLAGNNEQFF
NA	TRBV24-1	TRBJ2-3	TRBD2	TGTGCCACCAGAGGCGGGGGGGCCACAGATACGCAGTATTTT	CATRGGGATDTQYF
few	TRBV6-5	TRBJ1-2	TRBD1	TGTGCCAGCAGGAACCGGGACAGGGGCGGCTACACCTTC	CASRNRDRGGYTF
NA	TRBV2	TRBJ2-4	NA	TGTGCCAGCAGTCCGCGACCGGAACAGCTAAACATTCAGTACTTC	CASSPRPEQLNIQYF
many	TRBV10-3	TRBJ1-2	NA	TGTGCCATCAGCGGTCGGACACCCTATGGCTACACCTTC	CAISGRTPYGYTF
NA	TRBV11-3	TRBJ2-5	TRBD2	TGTGCCAGCAGCTTACTAGCGGGAGGGGTAGAGACCCAGTACTTC	CASSLLAGGVETQYF
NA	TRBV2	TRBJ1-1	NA	TGTGCCAGCAGGGCGACGGGGGGAAACACTGAAGCTTTCTTT	CASRATGGNTEAFF
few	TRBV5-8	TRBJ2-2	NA	TGTGCCAGCAGCTTGTCCGGGAACACCGGGGAGCTGTTTTTT	CASSLSGNTGELFF
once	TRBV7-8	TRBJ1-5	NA	TGTGCCAGCAGCTTAGGGGACTATAGCAATCAGCCCCAGCATTTT	CASSLGDYSNQPQHF
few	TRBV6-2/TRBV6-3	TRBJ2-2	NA	TGTGCCAGCAGTTACACCGGTGACACCGGGGAGCTGTTTTTT	CASSYTGDTGELFF
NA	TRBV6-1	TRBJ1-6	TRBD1	TGTGCCAGCAGTGAGTCAGGGGGCTATAATTCACCCCTCCACTTT	CASSESGGYNSPLHF